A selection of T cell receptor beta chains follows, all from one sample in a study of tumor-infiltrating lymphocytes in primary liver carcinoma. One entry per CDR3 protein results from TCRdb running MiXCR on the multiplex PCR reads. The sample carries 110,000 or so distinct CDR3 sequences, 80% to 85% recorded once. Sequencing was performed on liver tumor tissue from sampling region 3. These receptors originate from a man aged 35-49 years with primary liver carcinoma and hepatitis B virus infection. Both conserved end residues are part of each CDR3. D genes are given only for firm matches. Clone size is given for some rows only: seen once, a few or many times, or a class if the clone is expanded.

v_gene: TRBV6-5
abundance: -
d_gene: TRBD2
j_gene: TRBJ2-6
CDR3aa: CASSYNPSGSIGANILTF
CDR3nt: TGTGCCAGCAGTTACAATCCTAGCGGGAGTATTGGAGCCAACATCCTGACTTTC

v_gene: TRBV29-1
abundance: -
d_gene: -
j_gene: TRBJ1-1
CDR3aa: CNGGPGWGTNTEAFF
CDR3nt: TGCAACGGTGGACCGGGTTGGGGGACGAACACTGAAGCTTTCTTT

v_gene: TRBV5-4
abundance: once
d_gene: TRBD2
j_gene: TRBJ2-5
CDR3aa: CANSPTSVEAQYF
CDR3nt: TGTGCCAACAGCCCGACTAGCGTAGAGGCCCAGTACTTC

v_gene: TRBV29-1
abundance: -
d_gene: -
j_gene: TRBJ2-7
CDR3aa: CSVEASGTLKQYF
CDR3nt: TGCAGCGTTGAAGCATCCGGGACATTAAAGCAGTACTTC

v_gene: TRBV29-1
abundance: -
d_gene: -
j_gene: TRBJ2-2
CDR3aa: CSPENPLGTNTGELFF
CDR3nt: TGCAGCCCTGAAAACCCCCTGGGGACCAACACCGGGGAGCTGTTTTTC

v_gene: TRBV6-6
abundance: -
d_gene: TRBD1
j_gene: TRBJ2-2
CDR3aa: CASSYLGQGVGTGELFF
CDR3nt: TGTGCCAGCAGTTACTTGGGACAGGGGGTGGGGACCGGGGAGCTGTTTTTT

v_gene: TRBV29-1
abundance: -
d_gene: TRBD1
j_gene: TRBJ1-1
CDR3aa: CSVVRGPPEAFF
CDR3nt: TGCAGCGTTGTCAGGGGGCCTCCTGAAGCCTTCTTT

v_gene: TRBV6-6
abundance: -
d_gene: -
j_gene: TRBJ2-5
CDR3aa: CARSPQEAQYF
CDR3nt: TGTGCCAGAAGTCCTCAAGAGGCCCAGTACTTC

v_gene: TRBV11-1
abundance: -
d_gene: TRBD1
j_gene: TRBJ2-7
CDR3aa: CTSRGKRYYEQYF
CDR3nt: TGTACCAGCAGGGGGAAGCGATACTACGAGCAGTATTTC

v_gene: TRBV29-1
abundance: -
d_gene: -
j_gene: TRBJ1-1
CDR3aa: CNVGSEWDMNTEAFF
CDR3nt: TGCAACGTTGGATCCGAGTGGGATATGAACACTGAAGCTTTCTTT

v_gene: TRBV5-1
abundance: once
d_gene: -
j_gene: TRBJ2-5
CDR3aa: CASSLITVSETQYF
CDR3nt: TGCGCCAGCAGCTTGATTACAGTTTCAGAGACCCAGTACTTC

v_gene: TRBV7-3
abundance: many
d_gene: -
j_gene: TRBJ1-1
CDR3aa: CASSSGQGRTEAFF
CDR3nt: TGTGCCAGCAGCTCGGGCCAAGGGAGGACTGAAGCTTTCTTT

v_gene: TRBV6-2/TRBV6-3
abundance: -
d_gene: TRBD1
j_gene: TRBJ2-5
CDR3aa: CASGCTDRGMETQYF
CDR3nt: TGTGCCAGCGGTTGCACGGACAGGGGGATGGAGACCCAGTACTTC

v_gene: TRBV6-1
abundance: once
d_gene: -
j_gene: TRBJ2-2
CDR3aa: CTNRDTPWGRNTGELFF
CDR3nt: TGTACCAACAGAGACACACCGTGGGGGCGGAACACCGGGGAGCTGTTTTTT

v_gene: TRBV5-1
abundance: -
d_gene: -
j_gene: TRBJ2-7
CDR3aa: CASSTTRSVTPAYEQYF
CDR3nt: TGCGCCAGCAGCACAACGAGATCCGTGACTCCTGCCTACGAGCAATACTTC

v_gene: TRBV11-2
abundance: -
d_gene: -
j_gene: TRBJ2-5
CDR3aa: CASSPGTLNETQCF
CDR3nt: TGTGCCAGCAGTCCCGGGACGCTTAATGAGACCCAGTGCTTC

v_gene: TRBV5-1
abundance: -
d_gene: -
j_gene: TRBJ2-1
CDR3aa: CASNLGSTGSNEQFF
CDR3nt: TGTGCCAGCAACTTGGGGTCAACAGGGAGCAATGAGCAGTTCTTC

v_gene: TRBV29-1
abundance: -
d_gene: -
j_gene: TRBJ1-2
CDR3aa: CCVGTLNYGYTF
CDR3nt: TGCTGCGTTGGAACACTCAACTATGGCTACACGTTC

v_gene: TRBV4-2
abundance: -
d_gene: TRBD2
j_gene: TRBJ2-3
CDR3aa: CASSPGLAGEVGTNTQYF
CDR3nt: TGTGCCAGTAGCCCGGGACTAGCGGGAGAGGTGGGCACAAATACGCAGTATTTT

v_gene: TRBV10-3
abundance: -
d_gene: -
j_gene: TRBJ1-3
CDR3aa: CASTGNLNSRNTIYF
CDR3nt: TGTGCCAGTACAGGGAACTTGAACTCTAGAAACACCATATATTTT

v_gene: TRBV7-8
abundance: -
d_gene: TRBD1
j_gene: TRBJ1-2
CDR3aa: CASSSTGVYGYTF
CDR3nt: TGTGCCAGCAGTTCAACAGGGGTCTATGGTTACACCTTC

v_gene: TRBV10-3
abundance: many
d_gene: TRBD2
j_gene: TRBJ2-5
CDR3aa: CATVPGLAMETQYF
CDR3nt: TGTGCCACCGTGCCAGGACTAGCGATGGAGACCCAGTACTTC

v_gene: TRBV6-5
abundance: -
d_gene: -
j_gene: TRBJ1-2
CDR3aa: CASSYESNYGYTF
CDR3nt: TGTGCCAGCAGTTACGAAAGTAACTATGGATACACCTTC

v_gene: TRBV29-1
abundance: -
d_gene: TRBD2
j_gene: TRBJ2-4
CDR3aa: CSVVGLAGLSQYF
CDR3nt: TGCAGCGTAGTGGGACTAGCGGGACTAAGTCAGTACTTC

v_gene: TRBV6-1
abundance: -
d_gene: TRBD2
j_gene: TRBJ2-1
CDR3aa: CANSARTSGSLFYNEQFF
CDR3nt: TGTGCCAACAGTGCCCGGACTAGCGGGAGTTTGTTCTACAATGAGCAGTTCTTC

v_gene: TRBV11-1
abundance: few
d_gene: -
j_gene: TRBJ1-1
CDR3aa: CASSLVGEYRNTEAFF
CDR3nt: TGTGCCAGCAGCTTAGTCGGGGAATACCGGAACACTGAAGCTTTCTTT

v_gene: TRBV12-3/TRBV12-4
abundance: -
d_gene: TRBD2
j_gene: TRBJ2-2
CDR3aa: CASSPRSSGSRRELFF
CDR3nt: TGTGCCAGCAGCCCCAGGAGTAGCGGGAGTAGAAGGGAGCTGTTTTTT